Sequencing of this TCR beta chain was carried out in a study of shared clonotypes between healthy human individuals. TCRdb's copy holds only in-frame clones and misses some; the assay was immunoSEQ multiplex PCR. The data contain hundreds of thousands of clones, roughly 98% of them singletons. Whole-study results and caveats: When naive CD4 clonotypes were compared across a few donors, about 5% were shared. Clonotypes which were not shared had lower generation probabilities than clonotypes that all four donors shared.

Terminally differentiated effector memory CD45RA+ cells were left out of the naive CD8 fraction, which was CD45RO-negative and positively selected for CCR7. The CDR3 is made up of 13 amino acids. Germline V gene lookup returns CDR1 MNHEY and CDR2 SMNVEV (reference sequence). V was shortened by 3 bases and J by 4 bases, with 8 bases between the two germline ends. Details on this clone: Its target is unknown. Additional DNA sequences in this sample encode the identical CDR3.

This receptor was identified in a man younger than 40 in good health. Sequences were obtained from naive CD8+ T cells sorted from blood. The chain is built from TRBV27 and TRBJ2-3, with D uncertain. The CDR3 loop reads CASSFGRADTQYF. As DNA, the CDR3 is TGTGCCAGCAGTTTTGGGCGAGCAGATACGCAGTATTTT.